A single sample gave rise to the 4 T cell receptor beta chains below, sequenced in a study of blood T cell repertoires in COVID-19. Here immunoSEQ multiplex PCR was the method, and the copy in TCRdb shows in-frame clones only, minus some. The sample has around 260,000 clones; about 89% are singletons. The sequenced material came from peripheral blood. These receptors all come from a man in his forties who had recovered from COVID-19.

This chain joins TRBV19 and TRBJ2-3, with 10 positions matching TRBD2. Per the germline V gene, CDR1 is LNHDA and CDR2 is SQIVND (reference sequence). The CDR3 loop spans 16 amino acids. With 9 bases clipped from V and 4 bases from J, the junction kept 13 bases outside the gene matches. For the CDR3, the DNA is TGTGCCAGCACATCGGAGGAACTAGCGGGACCAGATACGCAGTATTTT. As protein: CASTSEELAGPDTQYF.

The chain combines TRBV6-5 with TRBJ2-7; D is unresolved. Germline CDR1 reads MNHEY; CDR2 reads SVGAGI. Trimming left V 4 bases short and J 2 bases short, with 9 bases between. The CDR3 extends over 13 amino acids. In DNA form, the CDR3 reads TGTGCCAGCAGTTTATCGGAGACCTACGAGCAGTACTTC. This translates into CASSLSETYEQYF.

The CDR3 DNA sequence: TGCGCCAGCAGCTTGGTTTCGGGACAGGGGGCCTACAATGAGCAGTTCTTC. Translating it yields CASSLVSGQGAYNEQFF. The chain links TRBV5-1 to TRBJ2-1; TRBD1 agrees at 11 bases. V trimming: 0 bases; J trimming: 2 bases; junction bases outside the gene matches: 4. Germline-derived CDR1 and CDR2 are SGHRS and YFSETQ. The CDR3 extends over 17 amino acids.

V usage is TRBV7-9 and J usage is TRBJ2-6; possibly TRBD1 for D (6 bases). CDR3 size: 19 residues. Germline V CDR1 and CDR2: SEHNR, FQNEAQ (reference sequence). Trimming left V 5 bases short and J 3 bases short, with 23 bases between. The DNA of the CDR3 is TGTGCCAGCAGCCCCCAATCTTACAGGGTCCTAAGTGGGGCCAACGTCCTGACTTTC. Encoded protein: CASSPQSYRVLSGANVLTF.